Listed here is a single T cell receptor (beta chain). It has no known antigen specificity. No much larger clonotype is one base removed from it; base qualities were not supplied. This sample was included in a study of blood T cell repertoires in COVID-19 (TCRdb year 2020). Describing the broader study: Samples covering the acute and convalescent phases of COVID-19 were provided by collaborators in the United States, Italy and Spain. The samples were drawn from two sources: the first 160 participants of the ongoing ImmuneRACE study, and 1,000 to 1,500 subjects contributed by 6 global collaborators. The sample metadata nearly always contained a de-identified subject ID, COVID-19 status, age in years and sex. A freely available public database, intended as a resource for researchers studying the immune response to SARS-CoV-2, is where the repertoires were released. Where available, HLA class I and class II types were taken from metadata supplied by the sample provider and were not determined by assay-based typing. The prospective study material was composed of cDNA or gDNA derived from T cells, B-cell-depleted T cells, or PBMCs. Subjects who had been exposed to COVID-19, were actively infected with it, or had recovered from it provided the deeply sampled blood TCRbeta repertoires that made up the dataset. Beyond this particular receptor, the publication reports: The amount of clinical and demographic metadata varied by source and participant and was provided uncurated.

Collaborating institutions collected whole blood in K2EDTA tubes following their own protocols. For TCRbeta analysis, collaborators shipped samples as frozen whole blood, isolated PBMCs, or DNA extracted from either of those sample types. The CDR3, cysteine through phenylalanine, is 13 amino acids long. The CDR3 DNA has 39 bases and is translated from base 1. Relative to germline, V is missing 4 bases and J is missing 5 bases, with 0 bases of the junction outside any gene match. CDR1 and CDR2, looked up from the germline V gene (reference sequence), are SEHNR and FQNEAQ. TCRbeta CDR3 regions were amplified from genomic DNA by means of the immunoSEQ Assay, a bias-controlled multiplex PCR. The original methods were these. The number of nucleated cells in each sample was estimated from the amplification of reference gene primers within the assay. To quantify the absolute abundance of each unique TCRbeta CDR3 rearrangement, sequence reads were collapsed and filtered. Productive Simpson clonality was computed per sample as the square root of Simpson's diversity index over productive rearrangements. TCRdb obtained this table from immuneACCESS and retained in-frame rearrangements with V and J assigned. These tables miss some clones; where compared with another copy, unresolved V genes account for less than half of the shortfall, and the remainder is unexplained. That table supplies the V and J calls and clone size; D and trimming were determined from the DNA. Within this sample are some 150,000 clones, with 85% of them counted one time only. The ten largest clones capture more than 0.85% of the sample.

This chain is built from TRBV7-9 and TRBJ1-1; 11 central nucleotides agree with TRBD1. This receptor was obtained from a man between 40 and 49 years old with acute or convalescent COVID-19. Sequenced material: peripheral blood. The DNA sequence follows: TGTGCCAGCAGCTGGGACAGGGGGACTGAAGCTTTCTTT. Its translation is CASSWDRGTEAFF.